This is a list of T cell receptor beta chains from one sample in a study of blood T cell repertoires in COVID-19. Profiled with immunoSEQ multiplex PCR; TCRdb holds only in-frame clones, not every one. This table has roughly 250,000 clones, more than 80% appearing once. The sequenced material came from PBMCs or T cells enriched from blood (not recorded which). The receptors come from a man aged 45 to 65 who had been exposed to COVID-19. Each CDR3 is given with its conserved first and last residue. A D gene is named only where the DNA matches it firmly. Only some rows state a clone size, as once, few, many or a class for expanded clones.

V	size	D	J	CDR3	DNA
TRBV7-2	-	-	TRBJ1-4	CASSLLQDGNEKLFF	TGTGCCAGCAGCCTGTTACAGGACGGTAATGAAAAACTGTTTTTT
TRBV25-1	-	TRBD1	TRBJ2-7	CASSLILGTGAYEQYF	TGTGCCAGCAGTCTAATCCTCGGGACAGGGGCCTACGAGCAGTACTTC
TRBV2	-	-	TRBJ1-2	CASNPRPTANYGYTF	TGTGCCAGCAACCCACGACCGACTGCTAACTATGGCTACACCTTC
TRBV21-1	-	-	TRBJ2-5	CASSKGWGGGETQYF	TGTGCCAGCAGCAAAGGCTGGGGGGGAGGAGAGACCCAGTACTTC
TRBV28	-	-	TRBJ1-2	CASSFGGFGDYGYTF	TGTGCCAGCAGTTTTGGAGGTTTTGGTGACTATGGCTACACCTTC
TRBV19	-	-	TRBJ1-5	CASTLRSGGSQPQHF	TGTGCCAGTACCCTCCGTTCGGGGGGCAGTCAGCCCCAGCATTTT
TRBV14	-	TRBD2	TRBJ2-1	CASSQEWPASGVSYNEQFF	TGTGCCAGCAGCCAAGAGTGGCCTGCGAGCGGGGTGTCCTACAATGAGCAGTTCTTC
TRBV5-1	-	TRBD1	TRBJ1-6	CASSWIRQGLINSPLHF	TGCGCCAGCAGCTGGATTCGACAGGGCCTAATTAATTCACCCCTCCACTTT
TRBV27	-	-	TRBJ1-1	CASSYRRSGTRAFF	TGTGCCAGCAGCTATAGGCGGTCCGGGACAAGAGCTTTCTTT
TRBV19	few	-	TRBJ1-6	CASSIFLESPLHF	TGTGCCAGTAGTATCTTTCTAGAATCACCCCTCCACTTT
TRBV7-9	few	-	TRBJ2-2	CASSSPRGGGNTGELFF	TGTGCCAGCAGCTCCCCCAGGGGCGGGGGGAACACCGGGGAGCTGTTTTTT
TRBV19	-	-	TRBJ1-2	CASSMPQVSLRGYTF	TGTGCCAGTAGTATGCCCCAGGTTTCCCTTCGCGGCTACACCTTC
TRBV7-9	-	-	TRBJ1-6	CASSTYGDSPLHF	TGTGCCAGCAGCACCTACGGGGATTCACCCCTCCACTTT
TRBV5-6	-	-	TRBJ2-7	CASSYGQSSYEQYF	TGTGCCAGCAGCTATGGACAGAGCTCCTACGAGCAGTACTTC
TRBV11-3	-	TRBD1	TRBJ1-1	CASSYHRGVGTEAFF	TGTGCCAGCAGCTATCACAGGGGGGTGGGCACTGAAGCTTTCTTT
TRBV9	once	-	TRBJ1-6	CASSGNNSPLHF	TGTGCCAGCTCGGGGAACAATTCACCCCTCCACTTT
TRBV7-9	-	-	TRBJ2-1	CASRRYLDEQFF	TGTGCCAGCAGGCGCTACTTAGATGAGCAGTTCTTC
TRBV5-4	-	-	TRBJ2-1	CASSPSGGNEQFF	TGTGCCAGCAGCCCCTCTGGGGGGAATGAGCAGTTCTTC
TRBV5-1	-	-	TRBJ2-5	CASRTMTGQETQYF	TGCGCCAGCAGGACAATGACAGGCCAAGAGACCCAGTACTTC
TRBV19	-	-	TRBJ1-2	CASSIRTGLGGYTF	TGTGCCAGTAGTATCCGAACAGGGCTGGGGGGCTACACCTTC
TRBV2	-	-	TRBJ2-1	CATRLGASPDLSYNEQFF	TGTGCCACCCGATTGGGGGCTAGCCCGGATTTGTCCTACAATGAGCAGTTCTTC
TRBV9	-	TRBD1	TRBJ2-1	CASSPRTGDNEQFF	TGTGCCAGCAGCCCTAGGACAGGGGACAATGAGCAGTTCTTC
TRBV28	-	-	TRBJ2-1	CASGLAGYEQFF	TGTGCCAGCGGGCTAGCTGGCTATGAGCAGTTCTTC
TRBV2	-	TRBD1	TRBJ1-4	CASRDREVFEKLFF	TGTGCCAGCAGAGACAGGGAGGTTTTTGAAAAACTGTTTTTT
TRBV13	-	TRBD1	TRBJ1-2	CASSSRTGANYGYTF	TGTGCCAGCAGCTCGCGGACAGGGGCCAACTATGGCTACACCTTC
TRBV5-6	once	-	TRBJ1-6	CASSSVPYNSPLHF	TGTGCCAGCAGCTCCGTCCCCTATAATTCACCCCTCCACTTT
TRBV24-1	-	TRBD2	TRBJ2-2	CATSAPPGRGLASGGELFF	TGTGCCACCAGTGCCCCGCCGGGGCGGGGACTAGCGTCGGGCGGGGAGCTGTTTTTT
TRBV2	-	-	TRBJ1-5	CASSGFGREGQPQHF	TGTGCCAGCAGTGGTTTCGGGCGAGAGGGTCAGCCCCAGCATTTT
TRBV29-1	-	-	TRBJ2-3	CSVERGAHTDTQYF	TGCAGCGTTGAACGCGGAGCACACACAGATACGCAGTATTTT
TRBV9	-	TRBD2	TRBJ2-2	CASSVASPTSGGGTGELFF	TGTGCCAGCAGCGTAGCCTCACCAACTAGCGGGGGTGGCACCGGGGAGCTGTTTTTT
TRBV29-1	-	-	TRBJ2-2	CSGRKPGVTGELFF	TGCAGCGGGCGAAAACCCGGGGTGACCGGGGAGCTGTTTTTT
TRBV5-1	-	-	TRBJ2-6	CASSLLMSGANVLTF	TGCGCCAGCAGCCTTCTTATGTCCGGGGCCAACGTCCTGACTTTC
TRBV28	-	TRBD1	TRBJ2-7	CASSLRGTGSHEQYF	TGTGCCAGCAGTTTACGAGGGACAGGGTCGCACGAGCAGTACTTC
TRBV7-6	few	-	TRBJ1-1	CASSSSSQGGGTEAFF	TGTGCCAGCAGCTCCTCCTCCCAGGGAGGAGGCACTGAAGCTTTCTTT
TRBV7-6	-	-	TRBJ2-2	CASSLEIGANTGELFF	TGTGCCAGCAGCTTAGAAATAGGGGCCAACACCGGGGAGCTGTTTTTT
TRBV18	-	-	TRBJ1-1	CASSPFQLRRSGTEAFF	TGTGCCAGCTCACCATTCCAGTTGCGCCGCTCAGGCACTGAAGCTTTCTTT
TRBV12-3/TRBV12-4	few	-	TRBJ1-1	CASTPDSHTEAFF	TGTGCCAGCACCCCCGACAGTCACACTGAAGCTTTCTTT
TRBV14	-	TRBD1	TRBJ1-4	CASSQSRKEGQGSNEKLFF	TGTGCCAGCAGCCAAAGTCGTAAGGAAGGACAGGGCTCAAATGAAAAACTGTTTTTT
TRBV9	-	-	TRBJ1-3	CASSVAGSGNTIYF	TGTGCCAGCAGCGTAGCAGGGTCTGGAAACACCATATATTTT
TRBV18	-	TRBD1	TRBJ2-2	CASSAGTGGFTGELFF	TGTGCCAGCTCAGCCGGGACAGGGGGCTTCACCGGGGAGCTGTTTTTT
TRBV2	few	-	TRBJ1-3	CASRGDLSSGNTIYF	TGTGCCAGCAGGGGGGACTTGAGCTCTGGAAACACCATATATTTT
TRBV5-1	once	TRBD1	TRBJ2-3	CASSLAQGGTDTQYF	TGCGCCAGCAGCTTGGCTCAGGGGGGCACAGATACGCAGTATTTT
TRBV5-4	-	-	TRBJ2-5	CASSSGHFGQETQYF	TGTGCCAGCAGCTCGGGACACTTCGGTCAAGAGACCCAGTACTTC
TRBV9	-	TRBD1	TRBJ1-1	CASSGQGNIRMNTEAFF	TGTGCCAGCAGCGGACAGGGCAATATCCGAATGAACACTGAAGCTTTCTTT
TRBV19	once	-	TRBJ2-3	CASNREPWGTDTQYF	TGTGCCAGTAACCGGGAGCCTTGGGGCACAGATACGCAGTATTTT
TRBV4-2	-	-	TRBJ1-2	CASSLRQENGYTF	TGTGCCAGCAGCCTCCGACAGGAGAATGGCTACACCTTC
TRBV7-2	-	-	TRBJ1-1	CASSQGRGVGAFF	TGTGCCAGCAGCCAGGGGCGGGGGGTTGGAGCTTTCTTT
TRBV5-1	-	-	TRBJ1-1	CASSPLQGGTEAFF	TGCGCCAGCAGCCCGCTACAGGGTGGGACTGAAGCTTTCTTT
TRBV2	-	-	TRBJ1-6	CASNDQGAGNSPLHF	TGTGCCAGCAACGACCAAGGCGCAGGAAATTCACCCCTCCACTTT
TRBV15	-	TRBD2	TRBJ2-1	CATSGWRGLAGVPGGNEQFF	TGTGCCACCAGCGGATGGAGGGGACTAGCGGGAGTCCCGGGCGGGAATGAGCAGTTCTTC
TRBV18	-	-	TRBJ1-1	CASSRQNPNTEAFF	TGTGCCAGCTCACGACAGAATCCGAACACTGAAGCTTTCTTT
TRBV29-1	-	-	TRBJ1-1	CSVGYREAGTEAFF	TGCAGCGTTGGATACAGGGAAGCCGGAACTGAAGCTTTCTTT
TRBV10-3	-	TRBD1	TRBJ1-2	CAISEPTGLDYGYTF	TGTGCCATCAGTGAGCCGACAGGGCTCGACTATGGCTACACCTTC
TRBV24-1	-	TRBD2	TRBJ2-5	CATSDPLAGMETQYF	TGTGCCACCAGTGATCCACTAGCGGGGATGGAGACCCAGTACTTC
TRBV28	-	TRBD2	TRBJ2-1	CASSLTGGGNEQFF	TGTGCCAGCAGTTTAACGGGAGGCGGGAATGAGCAGTTCTTC
TRBV5-8	once	TRBD2	TRBJ2-1	CASSLGGGTYNEQFF	TGTGCCAGCAGCTTAGGCGGGGGAACTTACAATGAGCAGTTCTTC
TRBV3-1/TRBV3-2	-	TRBD2	TRBJ2-1	CASSGGAGTYNEQFF	TGTGCCAGCAGTGGGGGAGCGGGAACCTACAATGAGCAGTTCTTC
TRBV4-1	-	-	TRBJ2-5	CASSPADRTRHETQYF	TGCGCCAGCAGCCCCGCAGATAGGACACGCCATGAGACCCAGTACTTC
TRBV7-2	-	-	TRBJ2-7	CASSLIRGGYEQYF	TGTGCCAGCAGCTTAATTCGAGGGGGCTACGAGCAGTACTTC
TRBV7-9	-	-	TRBJ2-3	CASSFKGLDTQYF	TGTGCCAGCAGCTTCAAGGGGTTAGATACGCAGTATTTT